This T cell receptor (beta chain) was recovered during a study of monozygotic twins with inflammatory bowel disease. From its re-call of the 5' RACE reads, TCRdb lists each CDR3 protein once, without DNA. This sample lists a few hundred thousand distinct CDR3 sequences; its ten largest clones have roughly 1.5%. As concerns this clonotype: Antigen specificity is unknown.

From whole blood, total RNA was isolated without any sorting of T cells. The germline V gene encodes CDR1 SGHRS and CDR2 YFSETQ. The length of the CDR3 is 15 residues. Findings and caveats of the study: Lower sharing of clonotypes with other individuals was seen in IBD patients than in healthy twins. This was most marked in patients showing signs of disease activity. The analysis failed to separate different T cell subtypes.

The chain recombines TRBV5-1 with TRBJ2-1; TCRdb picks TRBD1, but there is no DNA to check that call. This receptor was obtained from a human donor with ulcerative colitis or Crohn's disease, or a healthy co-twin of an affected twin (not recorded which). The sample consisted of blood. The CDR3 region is CASSLTSGPGSEQFF.